This TCR beta chain emerged from a study of T cell responses to AZD1222 COVID-19 vaccine. Study-wide findings and caveats: Reportedly, close to half of spike-specific TCRs are directed against unmutated variant regions. After the peak T cell response, and only then, were repertoires sampled. Females made up more of the donors, who were largely white British, and clonal diversity may have come out too low.

V was cut by 3 bases and J by 4 bases, with 13 bases left in between. This CDR3 is 15 amino acids long. Germline V CDR1 and CDR2: SGDLS, YYNGEE. As for this clone: The antigen remains undetermined.

The repertoire was sequenced with immunoSEQ multiplex PCR; TCRdb's copy has only in-frame clones and lacks some. The sample consists of 120,000 to 150,000 clones, about 90% of them appearing once. The chain combines TRBV9 with TRBJ2-2, with a possible D match to TRBD2 (6 bases). Here the sequenced sample was peripheral blood, taken 28 days after the second dose of the MenACWY control vaccine. The clonotype originates from an adult who received the MenACWY meningococcal vaccine as a control. The chain's CDR3 is CASSGQTSSTGELFF. The CDR3 DNA sequence: TGTGCCAGCAGCGGCCAGACTAGTTCCACCGGGGAGCTGTTTTTT.